This TCR beta chain emerged from a study of TIL therapy for anti-PD-1-resistant metastatic lung cancer. On the study more broadly: Tumors had a median PD-L1 proportion score of 6%.

Sample time point: pre-treatment sample, taken before nivolumab and TIL therapy. Tumor tissue came from excised metastases, mostly pleural nodules or supraclavicular lymph nodes. The libraries were made with immunoSEQ v3. Method: immunoSEQ multiplex PCR; TCRdb's copy keeps in-frame clones and lacks some. The table records tens of thousands of clones, roughly 72% of them present only once. The material sequenced was tumor tissue, taken at baseline. The receptor's source is a person aged 30 to 80 with non-small cell lung cancer.

The CDR3 DNA reads as TGTGCCAGCAGATCGGGATCTCCAGGTGAGCAGTTCTTC. Amino acid sequence: CASRSGSPGEQFF. The V gene is TRBV6-5, the J gene TRBJ2-1, with D tentatively TRBD2 (5 bases). The CDR3 has 13 amino acids. V lost 6 bases, J lost 9 bases, and 15 bases lay in between. CDR1 MNHEY and CDR2 SVGAGI come from the germline V gene.